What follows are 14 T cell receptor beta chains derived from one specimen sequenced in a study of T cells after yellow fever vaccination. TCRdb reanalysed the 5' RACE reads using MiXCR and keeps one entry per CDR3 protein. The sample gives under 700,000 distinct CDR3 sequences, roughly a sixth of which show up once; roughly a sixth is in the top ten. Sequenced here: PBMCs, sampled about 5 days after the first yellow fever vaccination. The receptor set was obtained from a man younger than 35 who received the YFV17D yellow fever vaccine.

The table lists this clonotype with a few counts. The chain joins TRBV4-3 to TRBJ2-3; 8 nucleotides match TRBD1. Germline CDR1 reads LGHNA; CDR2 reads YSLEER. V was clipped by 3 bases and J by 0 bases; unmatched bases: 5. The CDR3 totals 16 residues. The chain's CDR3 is CASSQMTGASTDTQYF. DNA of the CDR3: TGCGCCAGCAGCCAGATGACAGGGGCTAGCACAGATACGCAGTATTTT.

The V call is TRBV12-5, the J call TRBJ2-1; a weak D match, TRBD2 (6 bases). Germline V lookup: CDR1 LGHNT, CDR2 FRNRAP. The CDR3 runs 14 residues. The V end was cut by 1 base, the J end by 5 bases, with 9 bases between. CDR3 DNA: TGTGCTAGTGGTTTGGGGGACTTCCACAATGAGCAGTTCTTC. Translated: CASGLGDFHNEQFF.

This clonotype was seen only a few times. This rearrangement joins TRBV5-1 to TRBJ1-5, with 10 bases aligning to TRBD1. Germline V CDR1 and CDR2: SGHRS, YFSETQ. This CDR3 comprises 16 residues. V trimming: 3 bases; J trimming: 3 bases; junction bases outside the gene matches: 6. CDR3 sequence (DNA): TGCGCCAGCAGCTCGGGACAGGGGAGCTTCAATCAGCCCCAGCATTTT. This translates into CASSSGQGSFNQPQHF.

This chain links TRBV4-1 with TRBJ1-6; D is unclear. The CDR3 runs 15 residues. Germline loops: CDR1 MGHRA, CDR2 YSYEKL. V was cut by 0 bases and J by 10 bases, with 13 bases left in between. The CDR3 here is CASSQDERIYSPLHF. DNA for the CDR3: TGCGCCAGCAGCCAAGATGAAAGGATTTACTCACCCCTCCACTTT.

The CDR3 bases are TGTGCCAGCAGCCCAACGGGACTAGCGTCGGTGGATACGCAGTATTTT. Amino acid sequence: CASSPTGLASVDTQYF. This chain joins TRBV7-3 and TRBJ2-3; 10 nucleotides agree with TRBD2. The CDR3 contains 16 residues. Germline V CDR1 and CDR2: SGHTA, FQGTGA. V lost 5 bases, J lost 6 bases, and 11 bases stayed unmatched.

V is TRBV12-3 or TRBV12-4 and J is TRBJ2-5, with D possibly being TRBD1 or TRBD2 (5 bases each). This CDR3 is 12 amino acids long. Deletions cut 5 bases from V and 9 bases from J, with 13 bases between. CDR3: CASSAPMGAQYF. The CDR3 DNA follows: TGTGCCAGCAGTGCCCCCATGGGGGCCCAGTACTTC.

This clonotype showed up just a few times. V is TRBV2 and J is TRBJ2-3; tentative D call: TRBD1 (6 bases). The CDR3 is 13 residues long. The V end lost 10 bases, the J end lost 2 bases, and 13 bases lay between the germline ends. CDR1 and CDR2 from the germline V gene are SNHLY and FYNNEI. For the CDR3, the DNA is TGTGCCACCCATGGACAGCTCACAGATACGCAGTATTTT. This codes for CATHGQLTDTQYF.

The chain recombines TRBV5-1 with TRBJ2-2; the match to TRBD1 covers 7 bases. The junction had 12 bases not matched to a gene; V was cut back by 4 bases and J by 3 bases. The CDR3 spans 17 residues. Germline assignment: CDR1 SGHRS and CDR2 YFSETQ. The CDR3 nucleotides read TGCGCCAGCAGCCCCGAGGGGCGACAGGGATACACCGGGGAGCTGTTTTTT. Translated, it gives CASSPEGRQGYTGELFF.

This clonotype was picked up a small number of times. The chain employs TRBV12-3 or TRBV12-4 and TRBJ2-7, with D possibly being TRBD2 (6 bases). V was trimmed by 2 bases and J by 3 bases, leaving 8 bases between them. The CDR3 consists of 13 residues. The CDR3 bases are TGTGCCAGCAGTTTATTGGGGGGCTACGAGCAGTACTTC. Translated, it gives CASSLLGGYEQYF.

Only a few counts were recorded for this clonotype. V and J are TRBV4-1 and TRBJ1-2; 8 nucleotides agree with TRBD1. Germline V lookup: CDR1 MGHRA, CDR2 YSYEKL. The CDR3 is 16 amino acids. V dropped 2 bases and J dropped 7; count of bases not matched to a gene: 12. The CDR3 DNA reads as TGCGCCAGCAGCCAAACCACCCCGGACAGGGATTTTGGCTACACCTTC. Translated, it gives CASSQTTPDRDFGYTF.

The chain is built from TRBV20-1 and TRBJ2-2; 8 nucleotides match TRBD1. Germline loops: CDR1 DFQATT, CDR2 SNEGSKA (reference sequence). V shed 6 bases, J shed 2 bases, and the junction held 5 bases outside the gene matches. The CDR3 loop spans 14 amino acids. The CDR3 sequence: CSATTGVNTGELFF. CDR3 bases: TGCAGTGCAACGACAGGGGTCAACACCGGGGAGCTGTTTTTT.

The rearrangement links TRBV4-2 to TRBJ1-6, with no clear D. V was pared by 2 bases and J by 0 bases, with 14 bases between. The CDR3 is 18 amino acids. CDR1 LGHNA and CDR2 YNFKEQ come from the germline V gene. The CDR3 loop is CASSQTPRVSSYNSPLHF. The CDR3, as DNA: TGTGCCAGCAGCCAAACTCCGCGCGTGAGCTCCTATAATTCACCCCTCCACTTT.

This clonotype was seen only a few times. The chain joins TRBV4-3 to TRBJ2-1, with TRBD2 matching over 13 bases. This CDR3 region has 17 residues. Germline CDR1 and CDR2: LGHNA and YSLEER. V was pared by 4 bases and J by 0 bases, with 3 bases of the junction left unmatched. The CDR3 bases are TGCGCCAGCAGCCGCGGACTAGCGGGGGCCTCCTACAATGAGCAGTTCTTC. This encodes CASSRGLAGASYNEQFF.

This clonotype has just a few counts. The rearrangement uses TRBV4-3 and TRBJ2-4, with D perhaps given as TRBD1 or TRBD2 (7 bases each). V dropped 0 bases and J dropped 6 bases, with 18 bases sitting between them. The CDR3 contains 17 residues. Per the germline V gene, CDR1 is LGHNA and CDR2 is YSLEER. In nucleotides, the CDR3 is TGCGCCAGCAGCCAAGACGGGGGGAGGGGGCTCAGAAACATTCAGTACTTC. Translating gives CASSQDGGRGLRNIQYF.